This T cell receptor beta chain was recorded in a study of T-cell reconstitution after alpha-beta-depleted transplantation in children. Unique molecular identifiers were used to barcode this TCRbeta library. TCRdb called the PCR reads again in MiXCR, with one record for every CDR3 protein. The sample shows around 360,000 distinct CDR3 sequences, over 9% of them seen only once. V gave up 6 bases and J gave up 4 bases, with 15 bases separating them. From germline, CDR1 is DFQATT and CDR2 SNEGSKA (reference sequence). The CDR3 spans 13 residues. This clonotype was counted between two and nine times. The source was PBMCs from the stem cell graft donor, collected from the stem cell graft. The rearrangement joins TRBV20-1 to TRBJ2-5; D is ambiguous. The clonotype comes from a human donor who donated a stem cell graft to a child with acute lymphoblastic leukemia. CDR3 region: CSAFSESSETQYF. The CDR3 DNA sequence: TGCAGTGCCTTCAGCGAGTCCTCAGAGACCCAGTACTTC.